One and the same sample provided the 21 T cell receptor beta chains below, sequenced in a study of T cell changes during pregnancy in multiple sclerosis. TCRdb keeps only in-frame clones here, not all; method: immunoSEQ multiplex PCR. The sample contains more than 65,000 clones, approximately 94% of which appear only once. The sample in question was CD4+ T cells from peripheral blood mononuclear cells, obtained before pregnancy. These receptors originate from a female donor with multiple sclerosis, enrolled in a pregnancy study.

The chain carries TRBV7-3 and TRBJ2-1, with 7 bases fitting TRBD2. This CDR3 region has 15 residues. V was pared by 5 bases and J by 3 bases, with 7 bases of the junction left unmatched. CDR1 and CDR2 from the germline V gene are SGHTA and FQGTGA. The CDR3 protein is CASSQPGTNYNEQFF. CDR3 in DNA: TGTGCCAGCAGCCAACCCGGGACTAACTACAATGAGCAGTTCTTC.

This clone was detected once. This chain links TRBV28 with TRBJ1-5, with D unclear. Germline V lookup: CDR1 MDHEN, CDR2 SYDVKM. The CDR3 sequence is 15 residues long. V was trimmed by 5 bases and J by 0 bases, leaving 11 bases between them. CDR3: CASSPEAPSNQPQHF. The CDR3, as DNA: TGTGCCAGCAGTCCCGAGGCCCCTAGCAATCAGCCCCAGCATTTT.

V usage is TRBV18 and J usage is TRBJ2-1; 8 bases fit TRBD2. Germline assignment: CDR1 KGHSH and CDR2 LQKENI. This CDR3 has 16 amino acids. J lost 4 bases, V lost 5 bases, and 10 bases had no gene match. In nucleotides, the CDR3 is TGTGCCAGCTCATCTTATAGCGGGGAGGAGTACAATGAGCAGTTCTTC. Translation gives CASSSYSGEEYNEQFF. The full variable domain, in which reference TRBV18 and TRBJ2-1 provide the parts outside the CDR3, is NAGVMQNPRHLVRRRGQEARLRCSPMKGHSHVYWYRQLPEEGLKFMVYLQKENIIDESGMPKERFSAEFPKEGPSILRIQQVVRGDSAAYFCASSSYSGEEYNEQFFGPGTRLTVL.

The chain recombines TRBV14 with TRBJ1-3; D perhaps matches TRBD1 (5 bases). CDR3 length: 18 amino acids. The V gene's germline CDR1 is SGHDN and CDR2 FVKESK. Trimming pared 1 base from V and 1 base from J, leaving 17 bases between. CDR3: CASSQVGGAGTSGNTIYF. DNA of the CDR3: TGTGCCAGCAGCCAAGTTGGTGGGGCAGGGACTTCTGGAAACACCATATATTTT.

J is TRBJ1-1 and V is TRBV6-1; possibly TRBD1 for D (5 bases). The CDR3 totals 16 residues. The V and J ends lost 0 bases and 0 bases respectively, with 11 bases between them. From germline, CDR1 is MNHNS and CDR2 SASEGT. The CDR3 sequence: CASSEALRQMNTEAFF. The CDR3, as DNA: TGTGCCAGCAGTGAAGCATTAAGACAGATGAACACTGAAGCTTTCTTT.

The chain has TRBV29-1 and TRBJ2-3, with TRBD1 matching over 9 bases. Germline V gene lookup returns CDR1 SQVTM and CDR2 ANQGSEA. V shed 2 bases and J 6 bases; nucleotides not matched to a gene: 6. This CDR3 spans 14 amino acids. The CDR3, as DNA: TGCAGCGTTGAAAGGACAGGGGTGGAGGATACGCAGTATTTT. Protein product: CSVERTGVEDTQYF.

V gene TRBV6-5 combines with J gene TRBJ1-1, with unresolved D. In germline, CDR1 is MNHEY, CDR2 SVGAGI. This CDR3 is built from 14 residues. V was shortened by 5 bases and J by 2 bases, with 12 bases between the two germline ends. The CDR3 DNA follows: TGTGCCAGCAGTCCAGGAGGAATTAACACTGAAGCTTTCTTT. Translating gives CASSPGGINTEAFF.

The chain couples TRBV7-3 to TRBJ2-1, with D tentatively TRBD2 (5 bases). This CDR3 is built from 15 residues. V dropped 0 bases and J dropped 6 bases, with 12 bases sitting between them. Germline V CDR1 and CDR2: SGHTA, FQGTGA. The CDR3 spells CASSLTPTRSNEQFF. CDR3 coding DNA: TGTGCCAGCAGCTTAACCCCCACTAGGAGCAATGAGCAGTTCTTC.

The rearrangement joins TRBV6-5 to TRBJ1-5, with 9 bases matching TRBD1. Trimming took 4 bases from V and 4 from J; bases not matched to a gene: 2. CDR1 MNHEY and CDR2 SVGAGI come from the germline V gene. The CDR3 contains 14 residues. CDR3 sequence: CASSLGQGNQPQHF. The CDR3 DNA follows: TGTGCCAGCAGTTTGGGACAGGGTAATCAGCCCCAGCATTTT.

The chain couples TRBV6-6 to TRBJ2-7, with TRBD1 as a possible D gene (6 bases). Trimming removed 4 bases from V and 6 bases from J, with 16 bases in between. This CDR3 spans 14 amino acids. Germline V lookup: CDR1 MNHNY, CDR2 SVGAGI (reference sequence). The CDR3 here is CASSSPSQGREQYF. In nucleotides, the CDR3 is TGTGCCAGCAGTTCCCCTAGTCAGGGGCGCGAGCAGTACTTC.

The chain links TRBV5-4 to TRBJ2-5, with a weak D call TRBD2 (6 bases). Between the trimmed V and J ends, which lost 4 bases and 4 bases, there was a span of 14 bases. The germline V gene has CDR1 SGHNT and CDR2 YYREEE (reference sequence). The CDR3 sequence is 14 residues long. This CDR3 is CASSPRGAVETQYF. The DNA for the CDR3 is TGTGCCAGCAGCCCCCGCGGGGCGGTAGAGACCCAGTACTTC.

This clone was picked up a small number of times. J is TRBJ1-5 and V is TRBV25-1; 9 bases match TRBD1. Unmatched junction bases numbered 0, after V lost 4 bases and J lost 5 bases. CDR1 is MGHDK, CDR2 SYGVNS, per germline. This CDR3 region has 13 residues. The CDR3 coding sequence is TGTGCCAGCAGTGGGACAGGGGATCAGCCCCAGCATTTT. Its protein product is CASSGTGDQPQHF.

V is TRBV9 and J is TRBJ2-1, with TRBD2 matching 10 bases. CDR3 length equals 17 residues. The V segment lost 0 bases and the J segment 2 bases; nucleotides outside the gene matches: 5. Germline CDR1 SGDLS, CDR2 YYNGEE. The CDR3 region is CASSVAPSGRTYNEQFF. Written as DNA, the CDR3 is TGTGCCAGCAGCGTAGCCCCTAGCGGGAGAACCTACAATGAGCAGTTCTTC.

This CDR3 reads CASSLGGQGGANVLTF. The CDR3 DNA sequence: TGCGCCAGCAGCTTGGGGGGACAGGGTGGGGCCAACGTCCTGACTTTC. The chain couples TRBV5-1 to TRBJ2-6, with 9 bases aligning to TRBD1. CDR1 and CDR2 (germline): SGHRS, YFSETQ. The CDR3 totals 16 residues. With 0 bases clipped from V and 3 bases from J, the junction kept 1 base outside the gene matches.

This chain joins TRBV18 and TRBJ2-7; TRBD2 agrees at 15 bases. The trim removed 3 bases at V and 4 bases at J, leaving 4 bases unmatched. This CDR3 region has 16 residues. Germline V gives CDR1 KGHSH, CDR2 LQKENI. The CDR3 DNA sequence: TGTGCCAGCTCACCGGGACTAGCGGGAGGCCCATACGAGCAGTACTTC. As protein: CASSPGLAGGPYEQYF.

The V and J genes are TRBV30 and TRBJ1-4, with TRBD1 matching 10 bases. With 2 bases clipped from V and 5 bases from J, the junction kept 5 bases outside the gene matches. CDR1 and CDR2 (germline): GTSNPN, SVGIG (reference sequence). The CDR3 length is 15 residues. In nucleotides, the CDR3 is TGTGCCTGGAGTTGGGGGGACAGGGGAAATGAAAAACTGTTTTTT. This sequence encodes CAWSWGDRGNEKLFF.

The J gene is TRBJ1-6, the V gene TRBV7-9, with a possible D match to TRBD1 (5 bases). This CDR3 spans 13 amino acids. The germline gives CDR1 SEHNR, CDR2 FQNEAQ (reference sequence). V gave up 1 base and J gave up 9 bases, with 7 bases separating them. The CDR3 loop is CASSLGQGSPLHF. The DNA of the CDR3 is TGTGCCAGCAGCTTAGGGCAGGGTTCACCCCTCCACTTT.

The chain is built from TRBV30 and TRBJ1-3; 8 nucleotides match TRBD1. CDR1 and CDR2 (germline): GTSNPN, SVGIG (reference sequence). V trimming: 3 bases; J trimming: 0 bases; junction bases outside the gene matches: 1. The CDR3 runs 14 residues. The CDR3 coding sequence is TGTGCCTGGAGAGACAGGGGCTCTGGAAACACCATATATTTT. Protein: CAWRDRGSGNTIYF.

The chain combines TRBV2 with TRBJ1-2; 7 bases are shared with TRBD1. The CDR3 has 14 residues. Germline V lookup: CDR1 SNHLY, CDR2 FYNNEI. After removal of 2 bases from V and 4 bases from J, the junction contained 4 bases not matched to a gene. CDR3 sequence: CASSERGRAYGYTF. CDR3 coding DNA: TGTGCCAGCAGTGAAAGGGGGCGCGCCTATGGCTACACCTTC. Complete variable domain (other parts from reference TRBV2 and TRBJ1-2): EPEVTQTPSHQVTQMGQEVILRCVPISNHLYFYWYRQILGQKVEFLVSFYNNEISEKSEIFDDQFSVERPDGSNFTLKIRSTKLEDSAMYFCASSERGRAYGYTFGSGTRLTVV.

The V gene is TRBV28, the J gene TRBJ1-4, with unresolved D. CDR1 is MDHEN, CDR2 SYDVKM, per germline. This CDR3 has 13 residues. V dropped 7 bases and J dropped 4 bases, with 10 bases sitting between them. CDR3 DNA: TGTGCCAGCAACGACGGGGATAATGAAAAACTGTTTTTT. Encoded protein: CASNDGDNEKLFF.

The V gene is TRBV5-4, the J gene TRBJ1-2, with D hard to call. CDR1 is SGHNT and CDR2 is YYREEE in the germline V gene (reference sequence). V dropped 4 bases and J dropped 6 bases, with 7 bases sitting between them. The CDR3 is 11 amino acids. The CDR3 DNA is TGTGCCAGCAGCAGCCGGGATGGCTACACCTTC. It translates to CASSSRDGYTF.